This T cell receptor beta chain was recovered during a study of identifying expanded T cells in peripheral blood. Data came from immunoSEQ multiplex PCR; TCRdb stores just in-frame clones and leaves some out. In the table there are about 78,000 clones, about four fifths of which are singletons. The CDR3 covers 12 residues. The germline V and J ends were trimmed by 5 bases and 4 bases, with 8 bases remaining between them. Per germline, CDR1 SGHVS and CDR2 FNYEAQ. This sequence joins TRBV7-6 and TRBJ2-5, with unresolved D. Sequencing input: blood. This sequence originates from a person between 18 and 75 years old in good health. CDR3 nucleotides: TGTGCCAGCAGCATCGATCGAGAGACCCAGTACTTC. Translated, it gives CASSIDRETQYF.